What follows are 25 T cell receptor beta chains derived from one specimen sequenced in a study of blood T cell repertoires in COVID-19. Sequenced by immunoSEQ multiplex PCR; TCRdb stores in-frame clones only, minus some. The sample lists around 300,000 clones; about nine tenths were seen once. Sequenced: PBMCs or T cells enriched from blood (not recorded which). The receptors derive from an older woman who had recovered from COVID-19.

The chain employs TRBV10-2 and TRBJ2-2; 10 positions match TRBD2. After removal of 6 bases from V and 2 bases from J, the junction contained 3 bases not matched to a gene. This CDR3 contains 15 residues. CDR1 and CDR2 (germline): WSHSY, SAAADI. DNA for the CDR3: TGCGCCAGCAGAACTAGCGGGACCAACACCGGGGAGCTGTTTTTT. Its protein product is CASRTSGTNTGELFF.

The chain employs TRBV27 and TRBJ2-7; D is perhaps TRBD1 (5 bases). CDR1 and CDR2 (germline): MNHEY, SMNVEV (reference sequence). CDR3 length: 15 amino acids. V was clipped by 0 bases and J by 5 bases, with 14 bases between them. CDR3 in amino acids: CASSLSGAGINEQYF. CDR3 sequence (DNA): TGTGCCAGCAGTTTATCAGGGGCAGGGATAAACGAGCAGTACTTC.

CDR3 loop: CASSDPGVSYNEQFF. The CDR3 DNA sequence: TGCGCCAGCAGTGATCCCGGGGTCTCCTACAATGAGCAGTTCTTC. This sequence joins TRBV10-1 and TRBJ2-1; D possibly corresponds to TRBD2 (5 bases). In germline, CDR1 is WNHNN, CDR2 SYGVQD (reference sequence). There are 15 residues in the CDR3. V lost 3 bases and J lost 0, with 9 bases in between.

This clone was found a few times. CDR3 region: CAWSELRGRNPMNTEAFF. CDR3 nucleotides: TGTGCCTGGAGTGAGTTGAGGGGGCGGAATCCCATGAACACTGAAGCTTTCTTT. This chain connects TRBV30 to TRBJ1-1; 7 nucleotides agree with TRBD1. Germline CDR1 reads GTSNPN; CDR2 reads SVGIG (reference sequence). The CDR3 is 18 amino acids. The V and J ends lost 1 base and 0 bases, in that order; junction bases with no gene match: 14.

The CDR3 here is CASRFFDRQETQYF. The CDR3 DNA reads TGTGCCAGCAGGTTTTTTGACAGACAAGAGACCCAGTACTTC. V is TRBV2 and J is TRBJ2-5; possible D gene TRBD1, 5 bases. This CDR3 comprises 14 residues. Germline CDR1 SNHLY, CDR2 FYNNEI. V lost 6 bases and J lost 2, with 13 bases in between.

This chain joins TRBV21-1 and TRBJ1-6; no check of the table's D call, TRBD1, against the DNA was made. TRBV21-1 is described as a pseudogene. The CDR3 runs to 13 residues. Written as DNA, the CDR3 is TGTGCCAGCCTGACAGGGCGTAATTCACCCCTCCACTTT. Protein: CASLTGRNSPLHF.

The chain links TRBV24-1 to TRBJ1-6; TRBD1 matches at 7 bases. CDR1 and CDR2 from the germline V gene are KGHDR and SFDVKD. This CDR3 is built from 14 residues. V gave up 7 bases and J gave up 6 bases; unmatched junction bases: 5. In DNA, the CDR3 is TGTGCCACCAGCGCCGACAGGGTTAATTCACCCCTCCACTTT. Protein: CATSADRVNSPLHF.

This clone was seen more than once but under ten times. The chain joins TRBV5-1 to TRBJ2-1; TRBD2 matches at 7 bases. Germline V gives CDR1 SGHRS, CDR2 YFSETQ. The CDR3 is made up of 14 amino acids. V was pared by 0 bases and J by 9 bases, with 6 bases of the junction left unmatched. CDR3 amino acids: CASSLGGSGGEQFF. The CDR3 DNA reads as TGCGCCAGCAGCTTGGGCGGGAGTGGTGGTGAGCAGTTCTTC.

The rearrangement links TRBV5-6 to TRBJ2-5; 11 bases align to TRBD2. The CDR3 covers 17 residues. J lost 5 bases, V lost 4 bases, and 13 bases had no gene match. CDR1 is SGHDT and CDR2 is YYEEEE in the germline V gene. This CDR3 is CASSPNYSGGARETQYF. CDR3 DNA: TGTGCCAGCAGCCCCAATTATAGCGGGGGGGCCCGGGAGACCCAGTACTTC.

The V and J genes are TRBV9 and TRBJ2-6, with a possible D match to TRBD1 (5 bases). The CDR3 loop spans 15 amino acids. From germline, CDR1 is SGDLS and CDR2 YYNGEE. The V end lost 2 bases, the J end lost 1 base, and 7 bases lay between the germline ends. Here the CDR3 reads CASSVQGSGANVLTF. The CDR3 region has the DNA TGTGCCAGCAGCGTTCAGGGATCTGGGGCCAACGTCCTGACTTTC.

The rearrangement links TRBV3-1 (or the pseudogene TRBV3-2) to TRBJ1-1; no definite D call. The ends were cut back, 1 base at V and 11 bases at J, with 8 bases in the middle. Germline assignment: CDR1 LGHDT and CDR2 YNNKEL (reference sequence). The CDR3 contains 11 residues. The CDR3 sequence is CASSQGSEAFF. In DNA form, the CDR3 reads TGTGCCAGCAGCCAAGGCTCGGAGGCTTTCTTT.

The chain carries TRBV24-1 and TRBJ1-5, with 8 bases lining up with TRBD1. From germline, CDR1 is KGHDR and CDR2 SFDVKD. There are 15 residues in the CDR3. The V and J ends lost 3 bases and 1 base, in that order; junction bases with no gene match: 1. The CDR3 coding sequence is TGTGCCACCAGTGATAGACAGGGGAGCAATCAGCCCCAGCATTTT. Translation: CATSDRQGSNQPQHF.

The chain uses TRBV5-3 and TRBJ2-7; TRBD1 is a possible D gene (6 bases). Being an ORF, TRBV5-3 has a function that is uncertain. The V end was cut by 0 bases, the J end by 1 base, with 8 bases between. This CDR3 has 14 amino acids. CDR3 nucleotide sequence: TGTGCCAGAAGCTTGGGGACAGAGTCCTACGAGCAGTACTTC. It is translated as CARSLGTESYEQYF.

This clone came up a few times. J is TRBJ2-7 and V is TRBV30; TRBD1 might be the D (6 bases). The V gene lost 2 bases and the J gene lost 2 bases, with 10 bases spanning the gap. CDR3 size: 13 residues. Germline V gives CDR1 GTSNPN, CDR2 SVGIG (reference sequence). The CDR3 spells CAWSTGRPYEQYF. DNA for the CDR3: TGTGCCTGGAGTACAGGGCGACCCTACGAGCAGTACTTC.

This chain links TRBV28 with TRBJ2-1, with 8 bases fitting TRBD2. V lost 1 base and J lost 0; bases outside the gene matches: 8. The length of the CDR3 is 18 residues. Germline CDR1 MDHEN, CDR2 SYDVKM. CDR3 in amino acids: CASSLSGGRPVSYNEQFF. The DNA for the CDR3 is TGTGCCAGCAGTTTATCCGGCGGGAGGCCCGTCTCCTACAATGAGCAGTTCTTC.

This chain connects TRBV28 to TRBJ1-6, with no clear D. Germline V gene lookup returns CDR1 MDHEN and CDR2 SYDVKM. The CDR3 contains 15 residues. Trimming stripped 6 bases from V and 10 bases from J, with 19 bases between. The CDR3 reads CASRTAAAFGSPLHF. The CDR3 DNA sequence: TGTGCCAGCAGGACGGCGGCGGCCTTCGGGTCACCCCTCCACTTT.

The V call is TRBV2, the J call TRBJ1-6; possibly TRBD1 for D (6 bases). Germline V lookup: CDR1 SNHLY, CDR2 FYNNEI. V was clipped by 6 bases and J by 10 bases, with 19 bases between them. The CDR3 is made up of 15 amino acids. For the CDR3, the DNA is TGTGCCAGCAGCTCCAGGGGCGGAGACGGGTCACCCCTCCACTTT. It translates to CASSSRGGDGSPLHF.

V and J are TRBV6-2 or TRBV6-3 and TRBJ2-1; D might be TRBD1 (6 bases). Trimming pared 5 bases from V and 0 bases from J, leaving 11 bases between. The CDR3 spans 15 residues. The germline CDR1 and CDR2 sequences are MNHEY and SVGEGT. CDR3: CASSLQGSSYNEQFF. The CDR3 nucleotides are TGTGCCAGCAGTCTACAGGGTAGCTCCTACAATGAGCAGTTCTTC.

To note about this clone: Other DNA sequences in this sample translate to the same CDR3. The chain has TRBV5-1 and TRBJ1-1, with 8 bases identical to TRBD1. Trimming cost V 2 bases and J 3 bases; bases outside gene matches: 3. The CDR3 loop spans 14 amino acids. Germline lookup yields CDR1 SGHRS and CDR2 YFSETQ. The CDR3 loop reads CASSLTGGDTEAFF. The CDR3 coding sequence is TGCGCCAGCAGCTTAACAGGGGGTGACACTGAAGCTTTCTTT.

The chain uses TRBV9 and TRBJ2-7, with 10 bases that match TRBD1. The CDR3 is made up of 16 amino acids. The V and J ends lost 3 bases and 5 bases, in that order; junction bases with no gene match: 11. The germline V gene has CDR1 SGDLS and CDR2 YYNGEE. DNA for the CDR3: TGTGCCAGCAGCGCACCCTCCGGACAGGGGGATAACGAGCAGTACTTC. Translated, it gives CASSAPSGQGDNEQYF. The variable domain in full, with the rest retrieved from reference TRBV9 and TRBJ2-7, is DSGVTQTPKHLITATGQRVTLRCSPRSGDLSVYWYQQSLDQGLQFLIQYYNGEERAKGNILERFSAQQFPDLHSELNLSSLELGDSALYFCASSAPSGQGDNEQYFGPGTRLTVT.

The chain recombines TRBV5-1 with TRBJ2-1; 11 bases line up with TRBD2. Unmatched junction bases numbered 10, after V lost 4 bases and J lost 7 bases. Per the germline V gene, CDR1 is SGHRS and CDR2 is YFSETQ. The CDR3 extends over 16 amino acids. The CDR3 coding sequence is TGCGCCAGCAGCCCCCAACTAGCGGGAGTTGTAAATGAGCAGTTCTTC. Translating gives CASSPQLAGVVNEQFF.

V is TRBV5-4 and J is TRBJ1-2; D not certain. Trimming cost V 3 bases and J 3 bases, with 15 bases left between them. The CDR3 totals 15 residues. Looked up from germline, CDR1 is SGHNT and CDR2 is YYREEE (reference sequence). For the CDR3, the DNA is TGTGCCAGCAGCTCAGCGGCAGGCGGCGACTATGGCTACACCTTC. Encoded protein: CASSSAAGGDYGYTF.

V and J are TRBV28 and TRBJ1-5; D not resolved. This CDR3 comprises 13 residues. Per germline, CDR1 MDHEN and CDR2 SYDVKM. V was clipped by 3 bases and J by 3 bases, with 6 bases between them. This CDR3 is CASSFQNNQPQHF. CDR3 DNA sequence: TGTGCCAGCAGTTTTCAGAACAATCAGCCCCAGCATTTT.

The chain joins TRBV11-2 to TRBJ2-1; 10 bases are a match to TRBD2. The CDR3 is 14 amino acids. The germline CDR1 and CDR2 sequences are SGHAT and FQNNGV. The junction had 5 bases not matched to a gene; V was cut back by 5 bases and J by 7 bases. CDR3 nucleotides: TGTGCCAGCAGCCAACTAGCGGGGAGTAATGAGCAGTTCTTC. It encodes CASSQLAGSNEQFF.

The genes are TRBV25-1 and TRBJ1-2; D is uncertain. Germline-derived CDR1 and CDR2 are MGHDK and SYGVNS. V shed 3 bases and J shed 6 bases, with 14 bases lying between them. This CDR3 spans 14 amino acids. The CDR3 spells CASSDATGLNGYTF. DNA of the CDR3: TGTGCCAGCAGTGACGCCACCGGTTTAAATGGCTACACCTTC.